The 22 T cell receptor beta chains below all came from one sample that was sequenced in a study of shared clonotypes between healthy human individuals. TCRdb keeps only in-frame clones here, not all; method: immunoSEQ multiplex PCR. Seen here are 800,000 to 1,200,000 clones, about 84% observed once, and the top ten hold under 0.65%. Material: memory CD4+ T cells from PBMCs. Indicated subset: CD45RA-negative fraction. Source of these receptors: a young man in good health. Some clones in this sample may be carry-over from other donors' samples.

In its sample, this clone was seen a few times. V is TRBV9 and J is TRBJ2-1, with D perhaps TRBD2 (5 bases). The ends were cut back, 0 bases at V and 5 bases at J, with 12 bases in the middle. Germline assignment: CDR1 SGDLS and CDR2 YYNGEE. This CDR3 is 15 amino acids long. The DNA of the CDR3 is TGTGCCAGCAGCGTAGAGTGGGAGACCCACAATGAGCAGTTCTTC. This encodes CASSVEWETHNEQFF.

DNA of the CDR3: TGCAGCGCTGTGGTGGGTAGCACAGATACGCAGTATTTT. It encodes CSAVVGSTDTQYF. V and J are TRBV29-1 and TRBJ2-3; no firm D call. The V end was cut by 7 bases, the J end by 0 bases, with 11 bases between. The CDR3 has 13 amino acids. The germline V gene encodes CDR1 SQVTM and CDR2 ANQGSEA.

CDR3 nucleotides: TGTGCCAGCAGTTGGGACACTTCCTCCTACGAGCAGTACTTC. Translating gives CASSWDTSSYEQYF. This sequence joins TRBV28 and TRBJ2-7, with D tentatively TRBD1 (6 bases). The CDR3 spans 14 residues. V was shortened by 4 bases and J by 0 bases, with 10 bases between the two germline ends. Germline V gene data show CDR1 as MDHEN and CDR2 as SYDVKM.

The chain uses TRBV5-4 and TRBJ2-5; 7 bases match TRBD2. The germline V gene has CDR1 SGHNT and CDR2 YYREEE (reference sequence). The CDR3 length is 15 residues. V lost 2 bases and J lost 1; bases outside the gene matches: 5. CDR3 DNA sequence: TGTGCCAGCAGCTTCGGAGGGAGGGCCCAAGAGACCCAGTACTTC. Protein sequence: CASSFGGRAQETQYF. The variable domain in full, with the rest retrieved from reference TRBV5-4 and TRBJ2-5, is ETGVTQSPTHLIKTRGQQVTLRCSSQSGHNTVSWYQQALGQGPQFIFQYYREEENGRGNFPPRFSGLQFPNYSSELNVNALELDDSALYLCASSFGGRAQETQYFGPGTRLLVL.

J is TRBJ1-2 and V is TRBV10-3; D unclear. Trimming pared 6 bases from V and 2 bases from J, leaving 10 bases between. This CDR3 contains 13 residues. Germline CDR1 is ENHRY and CDR2 is SYGVKD. CDR3 nucleotides: TGTGCCATCAGCGAACACGTAAACTATGGCTACACCTTC. Amino acids: CAISEHVNYGYTF.

The chain combines TRBV6-6 with TRBJ1-2; weak D call: TRBD1 (5 bases). CDR1 and CDR2 from the germline V gene are MNHNY and SVGAGI (reference sequence). There are 15 residues in the CDR3. Trimming removed 0 bases at V and 6 bases at J, with 14 bases between. The CDR3 sequence is CASSYSTGTLDGYTF. The CDR3 bases are TGTGCCAGCAGTTACTCAACCGGGACGTTAGATGGCTACACCTTC.

The V gene is TRBV2, the J gene TRBJ2-2, with TRBD2 as a possible D gene (6 bases). Per the germline V gene, CDR1 is SNHLY and CDR2 is FYNNEI. The CDR3 runs 13 residues. V was cut by 7 bases and J by 3 bases, with 9 bases left in between. The CDR3 protein is CASTREDTGELFF. In DNA form, the CDR3 reads TGTGCCAGCACGAGGGAGGACACCGGGGAGCTGTTTTTT.

The table lists this clone with a few counts. The chain has TRBV5-4 and TRBJ2-7, with D possibly matching TRBD1 (5 bases). The V gene's germline CDR1 is SGHNT and CDR2 YYREEE (reference sequence). Between the trimmed V and J ends, which lost 2 bases and 3 bases, there was a span of 6 bases. The CDR3 covers 12 residues. CDR3 sequence reads: CASSFDSYEQYF. CDR3 bases: TGTGCCAGCAGCTTCGACAGCTACGAGCAGTACTTC.

The chain uses TRBV7-3 and TRBJ2-3, with 11 nucleotides matching TRBD2. The trim removed 5 bases at V and 4 bases at J, leaving 8 bases unmatched. CDR1 is SGHTA and CDR2 is FQGTGA in the germline V gene. This CDR3 is 16 amino acids long. CDR3 protein: CASSPGVAGGADTQYF. The CDR3 nucleotides are TGTGCCAGCAGCCCCGGGGTAGCGGGAGGGGCAGATACGCAGTATTTT.

This sequence joins TRBV6-5 and TRBJ1-2, with D tentatively TRBD1 (6 bases). Germline V gene sequence: CDR1 MNHEY, CDR2 SVGAGI. The CDR3 runs to 14 residues. Trimming cost V 0 bases and J 4 bases, with 9 bases left between them. The CDR3 DNA sequence: TGTGCCAGCAGTTACTCACAGGGTACCTATGGCTACACCTTC. Amino acids: CASSYSQGTYGYTF.

This clone was counted a single time. The gene calls are TRBV9 and TRBJ2-3, with D unresolved. V lost 0 bases and J lost 2, with 10 bases in between. The CDR3 covers 15 residues. Germline loops: CDR1 SGDLS, CDR2 YYNGEE. In DNA form, the CDR3 reads TGTGCCAGCAGCGTAGCGGGTGGTCACACAGATACGCAGTATTTT. Residues: CASSVAGGHTDTQYF. The whole variable domain, filled in from reference TRBV9 and TRBJ2-3, reads DSGVTQTPKHLITATGQRVTLRCSPRSGDLSVYWYQQSLDQGLQFLIQYYNGEERAKGNILERFSAQQFPDLHSELNLSSLELGDSALYFCASSVAGGHTDTQYFGPGTRLTVL.

The J gene is TRBJ1-4, the V gene TRBV5-1, with D possibly matching TRBD1 (5 bases). Per the germline V gene, CDR1 is SGHRS and CDR2 is YFSETQ. The CDR3 extends over 15 amino acids. V was trimmed by 4 bases and J by 0 bases, leaving 10 bases between them. The CDR3 nucleotides read TGCGCCAGCAGCCCGGGGCGGCCAACTAATGAAAAACTGTTTTTT. It is translated as CASSPGRPTNEKLFF.

With respect to this clone: This sample also contains other DNA sequences that code for the same CDR3. The rearrangement uses TRBV5-1 and TRBJ2-3; 7 nucleotides line up with TRBD1. V was clipped by 0 bases and J by 6 bases; unmatched bases: 4. The V gene's germline CDR1 is SGHRS and CDR2 YFSETQ. This CDR3 has 14 residues. The CDR3 DNA reads TGCGCCAGCAGCTTGGGACAGGGCCGCGATACGCAGTATTTT. Amino acids: CASSLGQGRDTQYF.

This chain joins TRBV5-1 and TRBJ1-3, with 9 bases aligning to TRBD1. The V gene's germline CDR1 is SGHRS and CDR2 YFSETQ. This CDR3 has 17 amino acids. V dropped 4 bases and J dropped 0; count of bases not matched to a gene: 8. The CDR3 spells CASSGETGGSSGNTIYF. CDR3 DNA sequence: TGCGCCAGCAGCGGAGAGACAGGGGGAAGCTCTGGAAACACCATATATTTT.

A remark on this clone: The same CDR3 also results from other DNA sequences found in this sample. V and J are TRBV7-2 and TRBJ2-3; D not certain. CDR3 size: 11 residues. Between the trimmed V and J ends, which lost 0 bases and 5 bases, there was a span of 0 bases. Germline CDR1 and CDR2: SGHTA and FQGNSA. CDR3 bases: TGTGCCAGCAGCTTAGCAGATACGCAGTATTTT. This translates into CASSLADTQYF.

The chain uses TRBV9 and TRBJ2-1; tentatively, D is TRBD1 or TRBD2 (5 bases each). There are 12 residues in the CDR3. Germline-derived CDR1 and CDR2 are SGDLS and YYNGEE. Trimming stripped 5 bases from V and 7 bases from J, with 10 bases between. DNA of the CDR3: TGTGCCAGCAGGGGGACCCGTAATGAGCAGTTCTTC. Protein product: CASRGTRNEQFF. Drawing the rest from reference TRBV9 and TRBJ2-1, the complete variable domain is DSGVTQTPKHLITATGQRVTLRCSPRSGDLSVYWYQQSLDQGLQFLIQYYNGEERAKGNILERFSAQQFPDLHSELNLSSLELGDSALYFCASRGTRNEQFFGPGTRLTVL.

CDR3 DNA sequence: TGTGCCAGCAGTGACAGGAACACTATGAACACTGAAGCTTTCTTT. Its translation: CASSDRNTMNTEAFF. The chain links TRBV28 to TRBJ1-1; a weak D match, TRBD1 (6 bases). Germline assignment: CDR1 MDHEN and CDR2 SYDVKM. Trimming removed 5 bases from V and 0 bases from J, with 13 bases in between. The CDR3 length is 15 residues.

This chain joins TRBV6-5 and TRBJ1-1, with a tentative D call TRBD1 (5 bases). Trimming stripped 2 bases from V and 1 base from J, with 8 bases between. The CDR3 runs 14 residues. CDR1 and CDR2 (germline): MNHEY, SVGAGI. DNA for the CDR3: TGTGCCAGCAGTTACCAGCAGGGGAACACTGAAGCTTTCTTT. Amino acids: CASSYQQGNTEAFF.

The chain has TRBV27 and TRBJ2-7, with unresolved D. CDR3 length: 15 residues. V was cut by 5 bases and J by 0 bases, with 14 bases left in between. Germline V gene data show CDR1 as MNHEY and CDR2 as SMNVEV (reference sequence). CDR3 DNA: TGTGCCAGCAGTCCACAATTGGGATTCTCCTACGAGCAGTACTTC. Residues: CASSPQLGFSYEQYF.

This clone was detected only once. The V and J genes are TRBV6-1 and TRBJ1-4, with unresolved D. Deletions cut 7 bases from V and 5 bases from J, with 8 bases between. The CDR3 loop spans 12 amino acids. Germline CDR1 MNHNS, CDR2 SASEGT. CDR3 DNA: TGTGCCAGCACTCGGGCGAATGAAAAACTGTTTTTT. It translates to CASTRANEKLFF.

The V call is TRBV6-5, the J call TRBJ2-7; 10 bases are a match to TRBD1. Unmatched junction bases numbered 5, after V lost 5 bases and J lost 4 bases. The germline V gene has CDR1 MNHEY and CDR2 SVGAGI. CDR3 length: 14 residues. CDR3 nucleotides: TGTGCCAGCAGTAACGAGGACAGGGGGTACGAGCAGTACTTC. Translated, it gives CASSNEDRGYEQYF.

A word on this clone: A much larger clone differs from this one at a single base, so this may be a read error. Other DNA sequences in the same sample also yield this CDR3. V gene TRBV7-3 combines with J gene TRBJ2-3; D ambiguous. Germline V gene data show CDR1 as SGHTA and CDR2 as FQGTGA. The CDR3 sequence is 12 residues long. V shed 5 bases and J shed 0 bases, with 3 bases lying between them. As DNA, the CDR3 is TGTGCCAGCAGCCCCAGCACAGATACGCAGTATTTT. Amino acid sequence: CASSPSTDTQYF.